A selection of T cell receptor beta chains follows, all from one sample in a study of beta chain features in type 1 diabetes. Clones were sequenced by immunoSEQ multiplex PCR, and TCRdb holds only the in-frame ones, with some missing. The sample records around 150,000 clones, less than 9.5% being singletons. Sequencing was performed on central memory CD4+ T cells from blood. The receptors stem from a man aged 18 to 30 in good health. CDR3s include the opening cysteine and the closing phenylalanine or tryptophan. Fields, in order: D gene, V gene, CDR3 protein. The D gene is left open where the match is weak.

. | TRBV5-4 | CASSFVEAGNTGELFF
. | TRBV7-6 | CASSLARFSRVEETQYF
. | TRBV28 | CASSLSLGHTYEQYF
TRBD2 | TRBV27 | CASSTNPPGLAGGLGEQFF
TRBD1 | TRBV6-6 | CASSFPDRTYEQYF
. | TRBV6-1 | CASSELGPTDLRTF
. | TRBV30 | CAWSERGNTEAFF
. | TRBV4-1 | CASSQDRGRGSSYGYTF
. | TRBV18 | CASSPLLTGELFF
TRBD2 | TRBV29-1 | CSVEDQYSGRYNEQFF
TRBD2 | TRBV28 | CASRVQGLGVIEQFF
TRBD2 | TRBV10-3 | CAIKTSGGFNEQFF
TRBD1 | TRBV30 | CAWGQGDYNEQFF
TRBD2 | TRBV27 | CASSFSGSSVDTQYF
. | TRBV18 | CASSPRTAPGNEQFF
TRBD2 | TRBV29-1 | CSVTPTSGSSEQYF
TRBD1 | TRBV7-3 | CASSPTGQENTEAFF
TRBD2 | TRBV7-2 | CASSFLGLVRGTQYF
TRBD1 | TRBV2 | CASSPGTAYNEQFF
TRBD2 | TRBV30 | CAWRINLAGGHEQYF
. | TRBV7-9 | CASSPGEAGGEEQYF
. | TRBV18 | CASSPDGGAQHF
TRBD2 | TRBV4-1 | CASSQDQTSGKWMKQFF
TRBD2 | TRBV11-2 | CASSLSGTSGRHTGELFF
TRBD1 | TRBV6-6 | CASSYSSDRGEQYF
. | TRBV7-2 | CASSPDMGAGYEQYF
. | TRBV5-4 | CASSPLLVGQRTNTEAFF
TRBD2 | TRBV28 | CASSSAGGTYNEQFF
TRBD1 | TRBV29-1 | CSVQQGAENTEAFF
. | TRBV7-2 | CASRTPSYTGELFF
TRBD2 | TRBV7-2 | CASSGGVQETQYF
. | TRBV6-5 | CASNSGNTIYF
TRBD1 | TRBV6-6 | CASSSGQDNQPQHF
. | TRBV15 | CATSRGGSLNTGELFF
TRBD1 | TRBV5-1 | CASSAAGQGYEQYF
TRBD1 | TRBV7-9 | CASSSDRGLYEQYF
. | TRBV15 | CATSLGQSEQYF
TRBD2 | TRBV2 | CASSKEGLGAYEQYF
TRBD2 | TRBV7-2 | CASSLDSGSHQEQYF
TRBD1 | TRBV10-3 | CAISSQGAGQPQHF
TRBD1 | TRBV5-4 | CASSSQGLGAPGANVLTF
. | TRBV29-1 | CSVASGDQPQHF
. | TRBV4-3 | CASSPRTRDYGYTF
TRBD1 | TRBV10-3 | CATRPGQGDNEQFF
TRBD1 | TRBV5-1 | CASSSGTGENTEAFF
TRBD1 | TRBV7-3 | CASSIGGQQYSNQPQHF
TRBD1 | TRBV7-2 | CATQTGVSTDTQYF
TRBD2 | TRBV4-3 | CASSPGLAVRGTQYF
. | TRBV9 | CASSVEGVQETQYF
. | TRBV18 | CASSRENQQYF
. | TRBV29-1 | CSVEGQMNTEAFF
TRBD1 | TRBV7-9 | CASRPIDRGGETQYF
. | TRBV30 | CAWSVNSLSYGYTF
. | TRBV7-2 | CASSPQGRQGNTGELFF
TRBD1 | TRBV5-6 | CASSPTGGTGNTIYF
TRBD2 | TRBV6-6 | CASSRTSRETQYF